This T cell receptor beta chain was profiled in a study of T cells in women clearing cervical HPV infection. The overall study: No precancer developed; the control's incident HPV16 infection cleared within 12 months. For cases, blood was sampled a median approximately 150 days after lesion detection, interquartile range about 80 to 220 days.

Study-wide results and caveats: Associations may precede or follow infection; HPV-specific or memory T cells were not isolated.

As to this clone: Its antigen is not identified. The sequenced fragment ends 3 residues before the CDR3 boundary, so the rest is inferred from the germline J gene.

V trimming: 5 bases; J trimming: 6 bases; junction bases outside the gene matches: 10. The CDR3 runs 14 residues. Germline CDR1 reads DFQATT; CDR2 reads SNEGSKA (reference sequence). TCR beta CDR3 amplified by multiplex PCR from 950 to 1,500 ng genomic DNA. The assay was immunoSEQ multiplex PCR, and TCRdb's table has in-frame clones only and misses some. The sample table includes about 31,000 clones. Specimen: blood buffy coat. The rearrangement links TRBV20-1 to TRBJ1-5; 7 nucleotides match TRBD1. This clonotype was obtained from a woman between 18 and 75 years old with a cervical HPV16 infection that either progressed to CIN3+ or cleared (not recorded which). CDR3 DNA, as far as it was read: TGCAGTGCTGGGGACGACAGGGTTGGTCAGCCC. It encodes CSAGDDRVGQP. The CDR3 in full is CSAGDDRVGQPQHF.